This T cell receptor beta chain was captured in a study of shared T cell receptors in the human thymus. The ends lost 7 bases at V and 0 bases at J; junction bases unmatched: 6. CDR1 is ENHRY, CDR2 SYGVKD, per germline. The CDR3 totals 16 residues. The method was immunoSEQ multiplex PCR; TCRdb's version includes in-frame clones alone and lacks a portion of them. Here the sample spans hundreds of thousands of clones, 95% being singletons. The rearrangement joins TRBV10-3 to TRBJ2-3; TRBD2 agrees at 11 bases. The source of this sequence is a human donor. The sample comprised thymocytes. The CDR3 DNA reads TGTGCCATCACCAAGGGACTAGCGGCGAGCACAGATACGCAGTATTTT. As protein: CAITKGLAASTDTQYF.